The 4 T cell receptor beta chains below were found in one sample sequenced in a study of Graves' ophthalmopathy and Graves' hyperthyroidism. The sequenced template was RNA, covering the TCR beta CDR3 region. HTBI-primed first-round RT-PCR preceded second-round multiplex PCR. TCRdb fed the multiplex PCR reads into MiXCR, producing one record per CDR3 protein. Here the sample spans approximately 1.2 million distinct CDR3 sequences, 35% to 40% being singletons. The source material was peripheral blood or thyroid tissue (not recorded which). The receptors come from an adult man with Graves' hyperthyroidism.

This clonotype was detected ten times or more. The chain couples TRBV5-1 to TRBJ1-1; no clear D. The CDR3 spans 14 residues. The V end lost 0 bases, the J end lost 2 bases, and 8 bases lay between the germline ends. Per germline, CDR1 SGHRS and CDR2 YFSETQ. CDR3 in amino acids: CASSLETANTEAFF. The CDR3 DNA is TGCGCCAGCAGCTTGGAAACAGCTAACACTGAAGCTTTCTTT.

This clonotype appeared a few times. The V gene is TRBV7-2, the J gene TRBJ1-6, with no clear D. V lost 1 base and J lost 10, with 20 bases in between. The germline V gene has CDR1 SGHTA and CDR2 FQGNSA. CDR3 size: 17 residues. CDR3 in amino acids: CASSLEPIRLRESPLHF. As DNA, the CDR3 is TGTGCCAGCAGCTTAGAACCTATCAGGCTCCGGGAGTCACCCCTCCACTTT. Full variable domain (missing parts from reference TRBV7-2 and TRBJ1-6): GAGVSQSPSNKVTEKGKDVELRCDPISGHTALYWYRQSLGQGLEFLIYFQGNSAPDKSGLPSDRFSAERTGGSVSTLTIQRTQQEDSAVYLCASSLEPIRLRESPLHFGNGTRLTVT.

In regard to this clonotype: Possible read error: a much larger clone is one base away. CDR3 sequence (DNA): TGCAGCGCTGACGCAGGTACCTACGAGCAGTACTTC. This encodes CSADAGTYEQYF. The chain carries TRBV29-1 and TRBJ2-7; D is unresolved. This CDR3 spans 12 amino acids. The V end was cut by 7 bases, the J end by 2 bases, with 12 bases between. Germline CDR1 and CDR2: SQVTM and ANQGSEA.

The gene calls are TRBV6-5 and TRBJ1-1; no clear D gene. The CDR3 totals 12 residues. Germline CDR1 is MNHEY and CDR2 is SVGAGI. V was trimmed by 8 bases and J by 1 base, leaving 8 bases between them. The CDR3 DNA is TGTGCCAGCTTCCGTGGGAACACTGAAGCTTTCTTT. Its protein is CASFRGNTEAFF.